These T cell receptor beta chains were read from a single sample in a study of preoperative IRX-2 immunotherapy in early breast cancer. The table came from immunoSEQ multiplex PCR; TCRdb's copy has only in-frame clones and leaves some out. The table records 40,000 to 45,000 clones, roughly 77% of them present only once. The source material was tumor tissue, sampled after IRX-2 immunotherapy. The source of these receptors is a human donor with breast cancer. CDR3s include the opening cysteine and the closing phenylalanine or tryptophan. D genes are given only for firm matches. A row's size may be missing; if present it is once, few, many or a size class.

v_call: TRBV10-2; clone_size: -; j_call: TRBJ2-2; d_call: TRBD1; cdr3_aa: CASRARTGNTGELFF; cdr3_nt: TGCGCCAGCAGGGCAAGGACAGGGAACACCGGGGAGCTGTTTTTT
v_call: TRBV11-3; clone_size: -; j_call: TRBJ2-2; d_call: -; cdr3_aa: CASSLAVGAGELFF; cdr3_nt: TGTGCCAGCAGCTTGGCAGTCGGGGCCGGGGAGCTGTTTTTT
v_call: TRBV18; clone_size: -; j_call: TRBJ1-1; d_call: -; cdr3_aa: CASSQLNEGTEAFF; cdr3_nt: TGTGCCAGCTCACAACTAAACGAGGGAACTGAAGCTTTCTTT
v_call: TRBV11-3; clone_size: -; j_call: TRBJ1-6; d_call: -; cdr3_aa: CASSLETHSPNSPLHF; cdr3_nt: TGTGCCAGCAGCTTGGAAACCCACAGCCCTAATTCACCCCTCCACTTT
v_call: TRBV7-7; clone_size: -; j_call: TRBJ2-7; d_call: TRBD1; cdr3_aa: CASSKQGVVNEQYF; cdr3_nt: TGTGCCAGCAGTAAACAGGGGGTAGTCAACGAGCAGTACTTC
v_call: TRBV19; clone_size: -; j_call: TRBJ2-1; d_call: TRBD2; cdr3_aa: CASSVSGRAVNEQFF; cdr3_nt: TGTGCCAGTAGTGTTAGCGGGAGGGCCGTCAATGAGCAGTTCTTC
v_call: TRBV6-8; clone_size: -; j_call: TRBJ1-2; d_call: TRBD1; cdr3_aa: CASSPGTGSNYGYTF; cdr3_nt: TGTGCCAGCAGCCCCGGGACAGGGTCTAACTATGGCTACACCTTC
v_call: TRBV6-8; clone_size: few; j_call: TRBJ2-7; d_call: -; cdr3_aa: CASSQAGYHEQYF; cdr3_nt: TGTGCCAGCTCCCAGGCAGGGTACCACGAGCAGTACTTC
v_call: TRBV5-1; clone_size: -; j_call: TRBJ2-2; d_call: -; cdr3_aa: CASSLRRGVAGELFF; cdr3_nt: TGCGCCAGCAGCTTGAGAAGGGGAGTCGCCGGGGAGCTGTTTTTT
v_call: TRBV6-4; clone_size: -; j_call: TRBJ2-5; d_call: -; cdr3_aa: CAISVGGQGQETQYF; cdr3_nt: TGTGCCATCAGTGTTGGGGGGCAGGGGCAAGAGACCCAGTACTTC
v_call: TRBV6-4; clone_size: few; j_call: TRBJ1-5; d_call: TRBD1; cdr3_aa: CASSVSGQGASQPQHF; cdr3_nt: TGTGCCAGCAGTGTATCGGGACAGGGGGCGAGCCAGCCCCAGCATTTT
v_call: TRBV29-1; clone_size: few; j_call: TRBJ2-7; d_call: TRBD1; cdr3_aa: CSAGTATREQYF; cdr3_nt: TGCAGCGCGGGGACAGCGACGAGGGAGCAGTACTTC
v_call: TRBV12-5; clone_size: -; j_call: TRBJ2-3; d_call: -; cdr3_aa: CASTLRDTQYF; cdr3_nt: TGTGCCAGCACCCTGAGGGATACGCAGTATTTT
v_call: TRBV28; clone_size: -; j_call: TRBJ2-6; d_call: -; cdr3_aa: CASTLSGANVLTF; cdr3_nt: TGTGCCAGCACCCTCTCTGGGGCCAACGTCCTGACTTTC
v_call: TRBV19; clone_size: -; j_call: TRBJ1-5; d_call: TRBD1; cdr3_aa: CASRYRGEGNQPQHF; cdr3_nt: TGTGCCAGCCGGTACAGGGGAGAGGGCAATCAGCCCCAGCATTTT
v_call: TRBV11-3; clone_size: -; j_call: TRBJ2-2; d_call: -; cdr3_aa: CASTRKGGVNTGELFF; cdr3_nt: TGTGCCAGCACCAGGAAAGGAGGGGTTAACACCGGGGAGCTGTTTTTT
v_call: TRBV18; clone_size: -; j_call: TRBJ2-3; d_call: -; cdr3_aa: CASSPDPGADTQYF; cdr3_nt: TGTGCCAGCTCACCCGATCCTGGGGCAGATACGCAGTATTTT
v_call: TRBV6-8; clone_size: -; j_call: TRBJ1-5; d_call: TRBD1; cdr3_aa: CASSSTGGSVQPQHF; cdr3_nt: TGTGCCAGCAGTAGTACAGGGGGCTCGGTCCAGCCCCAGCATTTT
v_call: TRBV11-3; clone_size: few; j_call: TRBJ1-4; d_call: TRBD1; cdr3_aa: CASSATGGLWEKLFF; cdr3_nt: TGTGCCAGCAGCGCTACAGGGGGCCTTTGGGAAAAACTGTTTTTT
v_call: TRBV7-5; clone_size: -; j_call: TRBJ2-5; d_call: -; cdr3_aa: CASSFGLAGAGETQYF; cdr3_nt: TGTGCCAGCAGCTTCGGACTAGCGGGGGCTGGGGAGACCCAGTACTTC
v_call: TRBV14; clone_size: -; j_call: TRBJ2-1; d_call: TRBD2; cdr3_aa: CASGGNSGSSYNEQFF; cdr3_nt: TGTGCCAGCGGGGGAAATAGCGGGAGCTCCTACAATGAGCAGTTCTTC
v_call: TRBV28; clone_size: -; j_call: TRBJ1-1; d_call: -; cdr3_aa: CASSFPTAVGSEAFF; cdr3_nt: TGTGCCAGCAGTTTCCCGACAGCCGTAGGTTCTGAAGCTTTCTTT
v_call: TRBV11-3; clone_size: -; j_call: TRBJ2-7; d_call: -; cdr3_aa: CASSQSSYSYEQYF; cdr3_nt: TGTGCCAGCAGCCAGTCTAGTTACTCCTACGAGCAGTACTTC
v_call: TRBV5-1; clone_size: -; j_call: TRBJ2-7; d_call: -; cdr3_aa: CASSPGTPIYEQYF; cdr3_nt: TGCGCCAGCAGCCCCGGGACACCGATCTACGAGCAGTACTTC
v_call: TRBV6-8; clone_size: -; j_call: TRBJ2-2; d_call: TRBD2; cdr3_aa: CASSRSGLAGPANTGELFF; cdr3_nt: TGTGCCAGCAGTAGATCGGGACTAGCGGGACCTGCGAACACCGGGGAGCTGTTTTTT
v_call: TRBV5-1; clone_size: -; j_call: TRBJ2-1; d_call: -; cdr3_aa: CASSLGRGTVGYNEQFF; cdr3_nt: TGCGCCAGCAGCTTGGGACGGGGGACCGTGGGCTACAATGAGCAGTTCTTC
v_call: TRBV10-3; clone_size: -; j_call: TRBJ1-3; d_call: -; cdr3_aa: CAISEFLGTGNTIYF; cdr3_nt: TGTGCCATCAGTGAGTTCCTTGGGACGGGAAACACCATATATTTT